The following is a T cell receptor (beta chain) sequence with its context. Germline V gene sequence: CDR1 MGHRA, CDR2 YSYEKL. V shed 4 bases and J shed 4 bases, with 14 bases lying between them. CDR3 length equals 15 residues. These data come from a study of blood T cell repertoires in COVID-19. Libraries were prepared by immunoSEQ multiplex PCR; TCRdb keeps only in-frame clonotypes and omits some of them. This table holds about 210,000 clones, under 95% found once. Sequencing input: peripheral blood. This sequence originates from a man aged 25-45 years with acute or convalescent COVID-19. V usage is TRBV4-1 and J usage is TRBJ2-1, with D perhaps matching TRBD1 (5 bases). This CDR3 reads CASSLTPDRYNEQFF. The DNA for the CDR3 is TGCGCCAGCAGCCTCACCCCCGACAGATACAATGAGCAGTTCTTC.